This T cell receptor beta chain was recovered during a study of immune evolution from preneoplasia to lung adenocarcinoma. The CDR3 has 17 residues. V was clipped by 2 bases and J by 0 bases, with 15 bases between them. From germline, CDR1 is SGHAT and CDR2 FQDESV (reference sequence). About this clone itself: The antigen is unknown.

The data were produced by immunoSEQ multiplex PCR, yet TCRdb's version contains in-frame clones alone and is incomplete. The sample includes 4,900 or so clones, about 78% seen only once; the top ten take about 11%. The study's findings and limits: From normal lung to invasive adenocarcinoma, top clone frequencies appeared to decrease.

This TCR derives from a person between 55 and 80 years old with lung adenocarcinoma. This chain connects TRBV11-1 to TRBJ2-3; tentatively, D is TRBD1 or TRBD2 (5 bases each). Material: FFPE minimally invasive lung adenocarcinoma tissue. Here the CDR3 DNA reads TGTGCCAGCAGCTTACATCTGAGGGGTACTAGCACAGATACGCAGTATTTT. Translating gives CASSLHLRGTSTDTQYF.